The next 16 T cell receptor beta chains were all read from a single sample in a study of identical twins. TCRdb ran MiXCR on the 5' RACE reads and lists one entry per CDR3 protein. The table includes fewer than 250,000 distinct CDR3 sequences, 7.5% detected once. The sample also formed part of further work on yellow fever vaccine responses in identical twins.

What was sequenced was CD8+ T cells sorted from blood. Source of these receptors: a young woman in good health.

The rearrangement uses TRBV2 and TRBJ2-7, with D tentatively TRBD1 or TRBD2 (5 bases each). CDR1 and CDR2 (germline): SNHLY, FYNNEI. The CDR3 runs to 13 residues. Trimming shortened V by 8 bases and J by 2 bases, and 13 bases separated the two germline ends. The DNA of the CDR3 is TGTGCCAGCTTCGGGACCGATACCTACGAGCAGTACTTC. It codes for CASFGTDTYEQYF. Complete variable domain (other parts from reference TRBV2 and TRBJ2-7): EPEVTQTPSHQVTQMGQEVILRCVPISNHLYFYWYRQILGQKVEFLVSFYNNEISEKSEIFDDQFSVERPDGSNFTLKIRSTKLEDSAMYFCASFGTDTYEQYFGPGTRLTVT.

V gene TRBV6-1 combines with J gene TRBJ2-1, with a tentative D call TRBD1 (6 bases). From germline, CDR1 is MNHNS and CDR2 SASEGT. This CDR3 contains 16 residues. Deletions cut 6 bases from V and 6 bases from J, with 21 bases between. This chain's CDR3 is CASRDDRSKLGNEQFF. CDR3 nucleotides: TGTGCCAGCAGGGACGACAGGAGCAAGTTGGGCAATGAGCAGTTCTTC.

The chain combines TRBV5-1 with TRBJ2-1, with TRBD2 identical over 9 bases. The J segment lost 6 bases and the V segment lost 6 bases, leaving 7 bases of the junction unmatched. CDR1 is SGHRS, CDR2 YFSETQ, per germline. The CDR3 loop spans 14 amino acids. CDR3 in amino acids: CASTAGGVSNEQFF. In DNA, the CDR3 is TGCGCCAGCACGGCGGGAGGGGTAAGCAATGAGCAGTTCTTC. The full variable domain, in which reference TRBV5-1 and TRBJ2-1 provide the parts outside the CDR3, is KAGVTQTPRYLIKTRGQQVTLSCSPISGHRSVSWYQQTPGQGLQFLFEYFSETQRNKGNFPGRFSGRQFSNSRSEMNVSTLELGDSALYLCASTAGGVSNEQFFGPGTRLTVL.

This clonotype was counted between two and nine times. The CDR3 reads CASSVGEEVGPYDEQFF. The CDR3 DNA is TGTGCCAGCAGCGTAGGGGAGGAGGTGGGGCCATACGATGAGCAGTTCTTC. The J gene is TRBJ2-1, the V gene TRBV9; D is perhaps TRBD2 (6 bases). V was pared by 0 bases and J by 8 bases, with 21 bases between. Per the germline V gene, CDR1 is SGDLS and CDR2 is YYNGEE. The CDR3 is 17 residues long.

This clonotype was picked up many times. V usage is TRBV7-9 and J usage is TRBJ2-7; TRBD2 matches 10 bases. Germline CDR1 is SEHNR and CDR2 is FQNEAQ (reference sequence). The trim removed 2 bases at V and 2 bases at J, leaving 6 bases unmatched. This CDR3 is built from 16 residues. CDR3 in DNA: TGTGCCAGCAGCTTATGGGCTAGCGGGGGACCCTACGAGCAGTACGTC. This encodes CASSLWASGGPYEQYV.

This clonotype was observed at least ten times. V gene TRBV12-3 or TRBV12-4 combines with J gene TRBJ1-5, with D possibly TRBD1 on 6 matching bases. Between the trimmed V and J ends, which lost 5 bases and 3 bases, there was a span of 11 bases. CDR3 length: 14 amino acids. CDR3 loop: CASSLQGYNQPQHF. Here the CDR3 DNA reads TGTGCCAGCAGTCTTCAGGGGTACAATCAGCCCCAGCATTTT.

This clonotype was picked up a small number of times. The rearrangement joins TRBV12-3 or TRBV12-4 to TRBJ2-3, with a weak D call TRBD1 (6 bases). The ends were cut back, 3 bases at V and 6 bases at J, with 13 bases in the middle. This CDR3 is 14 amino acids long. CDR3 protein: CASSFGGGGDTQYF. CDR3 nucleotide sequence: TGTGCCAGCAGTTTCGGTGGGGGCGGGGATACGCAGTATTTT.

This chain links TRBV10-1 with TRBJ2-7, with D perhaps matching TRBD2 (5 bases). Trimming removed 4 bases from V and 6 bases from J, with 7 bases in between. The CDR3 covers 11 residues. CDR1 is WNHNN and CDR2 is SYGVQD in the germline V gene (reference sequence). CDR3 DNA sequence: TGCGCCAGCAGTGGGGGAGTCGAGCAGTACGTC. Its protein is CASSGGVEQYV.

V and J are TRBV28 and TRBJ2-2; 7 positions match TRBD2. V gave up 3 bases and J gave up 2 bases; unmatched junction bases: 12. CDR3 size: 18 residues. In germline, CDR1 is MDHEN, CDR2 SYDVKM. The CDR3 here is CASSFFGIAGANTGELFF. The DNA for the CDR3 is TGTGCCAGCAGTTTCTTTGGGATAGCGGGCGCAAACACCGGGGAGCTGTTTTTT.

The rearrangement uses TRBV4-2 and TRBJ2-7, with 8 nucleotides matching TRBD1. The CDR3 length is 18 residues. V was pared by 0 bases and J by 5 bases, with 15 bases of the junction left unmatched. The germline V gene encodes CDR1 LGHNA and CDR2 YNFKEQ. This CDR3 reads CASSQDRAGGPMSHEQYF. The CDR3 DNA is TGTGCCAGCAGCCAAGATCGGGCAGGGGGCCCGATGAGTCACGAGCAGTACTTC.

This clonotype was detected ten times or more. The chain uses TRBV20-1 and TRBJ2-3, with 7 positions matching TRBD2. The germline V gene encodes CDR1 DFQATT and CDR2 SNEGSKA (reference sequence). There are 14 residues in the CDR3. The V gene end was trimmed by 3 bases and the J gene end by 6 bases; junction bases not matched to a gene: 9. CDR3 residues: CSASRSGVFDTQYF. The CDR3 nucleotides read TGCAGTGCTAGTAGAAGCGGGGTTTTTGATACGCAGTATTTT.

V gene TRBV7-2 combines with J gene TRBJ2-2; D tentatively fits TRBD1 or TRBD2 (5 bases each). CDR1 is SGHTA, CDR2 FQGNSA, per germline. The CDR3 is made up of 17 amino acids. V dropped 5 bases and J dropped 6 bases, with 22 bases sitting between them. The CDR3 here is CASSPLESSLGAGELFF. In DNA form, the CDR3 reads TGTGCCAGCAGCCCCTTGGAAAGCAGCTTGGGGGCCGGGGAGCTGTTTTTT.

This clonotype was picked up a small number of times. The chain couples TRBV6-1 to TRBJ1-1; the D gene is possibly TRBD1 (5 bases). With 2 bases removed from V and 5 bases from J, the gap between germline ends came to 18 bases. Germline V gene data show CDR1 as MNHNS and CDR2 as SASEGT. The CDR3 length is 16 residues. For the CDR3, the DNA is TGTGCCAGCAGTGAAACCGGCGTTCTGGGGCCTACTGAAGCTTTCTTT. Amino acids: CASSETGVLGPTEAFF.

The chain couples TRBV7-9 to TRBJ1-6; D not resolved. This CDR3 region has 12 residues. Germline loops: CDR1 SEHNR, CDR2 FQNEAQ (reference sequence). V lost 8 bases to trimming and J lost 4 bases, with 6 bases between them. The chain's CDR3 is CASDEYNSPLHF. In nucleotides, the CDR3 is TGTGCCAGCGACGAATATAATTCACCCCTCCACTTT.

In this sample, this clonotype turned up a few times. The chain is built from TRBV5-5 and TRBJ2-5, with a weak D call TRBD2 (5 bases). V was trimmed by 1 base and J by 2 bases, leaving 15 bases between them. CDR3 length: 16 residues. Looked up from germline, CDR1 is SGHKS and CDR2 is YYEKEE (reference sequence). The CDR3 DNA reads TGTGCCAGCAGCTTGTTGGGAGACCTAGGACAAGAGACCCAGTACTTC. It yields the protein CASSLLGDLGQETQYF.

The rearrangement uses TRBV4-1 and TRBJ2-2, with 7 nucleotides matching TRBD2. V was pared by 3 bases and J by 5 bases, with 6 bases of the junction left unmatched. Looked up from germline, CDR1 is MGHRA and CDR2 is YSYEKL. CDR3 length: 15 amino acids. CDR3 loop: CASSQDLLATGELFF. The CDR3 DNA reads TGCGCCAGCAGCCAGGATCTACTAGCGACCGGGGAGCTGTTTTTT.